What follows is one T cell receptor (beta chain) and its context. A read error is possible here, since a much larger clone lies one base away. The CDR3 is 15 residues long. The V gene's germline CDR1 is MNHEY and CDR2 SVGEGT. These data are taken from a study of molecular identifiers for immune sequencing clone quantification. A single record per CDR3 protein comes from TCRdb applying MiXCR to the PCR reads. The top ten clones hold 0.7% to 0.95% of a sample with hundreds of thousands of distinct CDR3 sequences, roughly 23% of them seen once. Sorting was used to obtain naive CD8 T cells (CD8+CD4-CCR7+CD45RA+).

This chain connects TRBV6-2 or TRBV6-3 to TRBJ2-5, with D possibly being TRBD1 (6 bases). The J call is doubtful: the DNA matches TRBJ2-1 better. The TCR sequence derives from a human donor in good health. Some libraries in this study had Jurkat cell RNA spiked in. Material: naive CD8+ T cells from blood, with Jurkat cell RNA spiked in. Subset described: FACS-sorted CD8+CD4-CCR7+CD45RA+ naive T cells. CDR3 in amino acids: CASRPDSLSWETQFF. The CDR3 DNA reads as TGTGCCAGCAGACCGGACAGCCTAAGTTGGGAGACCCAGTTCTTC.